The 20 T cell receptor beta chains presented below share a single source sample, sequenced in a study of cytomegalovirus exposure and HLA in healthy donors. Primers: 60 Vbeta forward and 13 Jbeta reverse. Assay used: immunoSEQ multiplex PCR; TCRdb lists only in-frame clones, some missing. The data contain about 130,000 clones, 80% of them singletons. Sequencing was performed on PBMCs. Receptors were obtained from a man aged 30-40 years in good health and CMV-seronegative.

J is TRBJ2-7 and V is TRBV6-5; no reliable D call. The CDR3 loop spans 13 amino acids. Germline-derived CDR1 and CDR2 are MNHEY and SVGAGI. Trimming pared 4 bases from V and 3 bases from J, leaving 10 bases between. The CDR3 nucleotides read TGTGCCAGCAGTTCGTACAGCCGCTACGAGCAGTACTTC. Its translation: CASSSYSRYEQYF.

The V gene is TRBV6-4, the J gene TRBJ2-5, with D perhaps TRBD2 (5 bases). The CDR3 totals 12 residues. V lost 9 bases to trimming and J lost 5 bases, with 13 bases between them. Germline V gene lookup returns CDR1 MRHNA and CDR2 SNTAGT. CDR3 sequence: CARDFPIETQYF. In DNA form, the CDR3 reads TGTGCCAGGGACTTCCCCATTGAGACCCAGTACTTC.

The chain recombines TRBV7-2 with TRBJ2-2, with D perhaps matching TRBD2 (5 bases). The V end lost 0 bases, the J end lost 5 bases, and 7 bases lay between the germline ends. Per the germline V gene, CDR1 is SGHTA and CDR2 is FQGNSA. CDR3 length: 14 amino acids. The CDR3 loop is CASSLARATGELFF. Here the CDR3 DNA reads TGTGCCAGCAGCTTAGCGCGGGCGACCGGGGAGCTGTTTTTT.

The J gene is TRBJ1-2, the V gene TRBV6-6; D may be TRBD1 (5 bases). This CDR3 comprises 11 residues. Germline CDR1 and CDR2: MNHNY and SVGAGI (reference sequence). Between the trimmed V and J ends, which lost 2 bases and 14 bases, there was a span of 12 bases. The CDR3 sequence: CASSYGAGPTF. The CDR3 DNA follows: TGTGCCAGCAGTTACGGGGCGGGGCCTACCTTC.

This chain connects TRBV18 to TRBJ2-5; 8 bases are shared with TRBD1. Unmatched junction bases numbered 11, after V lost 4 bases and J lost 1 base. CDR1 and CDR2 from the germline V gene are KGHSH and LQKENI. The CDR3 contains 17 residues. The CDR3 DNA sequence: TGTGCCAGCTCACACACAGCTACCGACAGGGGCCAAGAGACCCAGTACTTC. Encoded protein: CASSHTATDRGQETQYF.

V gene TRBV28 combines with J gene TRBJ2-7; 9 bases align to TRBD1. The V segment lost 5 bases and the J segment 0 bases; nucleotides outside the gene matches: 5. Germline V CDR1 and CDR2: MDHEN, SYDVKM. The CDR3 runs to 15 residues. In DNA, the CDR3 is TGTGCCAGCAGTCGGACAGGGGCGATCTCCTACGAGCAGTACTTC. Protein: CASSRTGAISYEQYF.

The CDR3 is CASSPGTSGSEQYF. CDR3 bases: TGTGCCAGCAGCCCGGGGACTAGCGGGAGCGAGCAGTACTTC. This chain joins TRBV7-3 and TRBJ2-7, with 14 bases identical to TRBD2. After removal of 5 bases from V and 6 bases from J, the junction contained 3 bases not matched to a gene. The CDR3 runs to 14 residues. CDR1 is SGHTA and CDR2 is FQGTGA in the germline V gene.

The chain carries TRBV29-1 and TRBJ2-1; tentatively, D is TRBD2 (5 bases). This CDR3 has 15 amino acids. Germline V gene lookup returns CDR1 SQVTM and CDR2 ANQGSEA. Trimming stripped 3 bases from V and 4 bases from J, with 16 bases between. The CDR3, as DNA: TGCAGCGTTGACTCGGACTGGCCTACATACAATGAGCAGTTCTTC. Residues: CSVDSDWPTYNEQFF.

The chain joins TRBV6-5 to TRBJ1-5; D is possibly TRBD1 (6 bases). Germline lookup yields CDR1 MNHEY and CDR2 SVGAGI. Trimming left V 6 bases short and J 1 base short, with 13 bases between. This CDR3 region has 15 residues. DNA for the CDR3: TGTGCCAGCAGCCGAGGGGGTTCGAGCAATCAGCCCCAGCATTTT. Protein: CASSRGGSSNQPQHF.

The chain has TRBV9 and TRBJ2-5, with no clear D. The CDR3 sequence is 14 residues long. The germline V gene encodes CDR1 SGDLS and CDR2 YYNGEE. The germline V and J ends were trimmed by 4 bases and 5 bases, with 15 bases remaining between them. The CDR3 nucleotides read TGTGCCAGCAGCCCCTGGGTGTCCGGGGAGACCCAGTACTTC. This encodes CASSPWVSGETQYF.

V gene TRBV7-9 combines with J gene TRBJ2-1; 8 nucleotides match TRBD2. CDR1 and CDR2 from the germline V gene are SEHNR and FQNEAQ (reference sequence). The CDR3 has 14 residues. J gave up 7 bases and V 5 bases, and 7 bases lay outside the gene matches. CDR3 protein: CASSPRTSLNEQFF. In DNA form, the CDR3 reads TGTGCCAGCAGCCCCCGGACTAGCCTAAATGAGCAGTTCTTC.

The table lists this clone with a few counts. The rearrangement links TRBV6-1 to TRBJ2-1; D remains ambiguous. V was cut by 8 bases and J by 4 bases, with 18 bases left in between. Per the germline V gene, CDR1 is MNHNS and CDR2 is SASEGT. The CDR3 totals 15 residues. The CDR3 DNA reads TGTGCCAGCTCTACCGGAACAGTACCTTACAATGAGCAGTTCTTC. Translated, it gives CASSTGTVPYNEQFF.

This clone was counted between two and nine times. The chain couples TRBV5-4 to TRBJ2-1, with 9 nucleotides matching TRBD2. The V and J ends lost 4 bases and 13 bases, in that order; junction bases with no gene match: 6. The CDR3 has 12 residues. The V gene's germline CDR1 is SGHNT and CDR2 YYREEE (reference sequence). The CDR3 coding sequence is TGTGCCAGCAGCGGATTAGCGGGGGCCCAGTTCTTC. Its translation is CASSGLAGAQFF.

V gene TRBV28 combines with J gene TRBJ1-4; 10 nucleotides align to TRBD1. The CDR3 has 15 amino acids. Per germline, CDR1 MDHEN and CDR2 SYDVKM. After removal of 6 bases from V and 8 bases from J, the junction contained 9 bases not matched to a gene. The CDR3 DNA reads as TGTGCCAGCAGAGACCCGGGACAGGGGCGGGAAAAACTGTTTTTT. Its translation is CASRDPGQGREKLFF.

The chain uses TRBV10-1 and TRBJ2-5; TRBD2 is a possible D gene (7 bases). The germline V gene encodes CDR1 WNHNN and CDR2 SYGVQD (reference sequence). The CDR3 runs to 16 residues. Trimming took off 11 bases at V and 1 base at J, with 23 bases between the two ends. The chain's CDR3 is CAQMEGGSGRQETQYF. The CDR3, as DNA: TGCGCCCAGATGGAGGGGGGTAGCGGGCGCCAAGAGACCCAGTACTTC.

The chain couples TRBV7-2 to TRBJ1-5; D might be TRBD1 (5 bases). The V gene lost 2 bases and the J gene lost 10 bases, with 15 bases spanning the gap. Germline-derived CDR1 and CDR2 are SGHTA and FQGNSA. The CDR3 has 14 residues. CDR3 sequence reads: CASSLRAGREPQHF. The DNA for the CDR3 is TGTGCCAGCAGCTTAAGGGCAGGGAGGGAACCCCAGCATTTT.

This chain uses TRBV19 with TRBJ1-5, with 7 bases fitting TRBD1. This CDR3 spans 17 amino acids. From germline, CDR1 is LNHDA and CDR2 SQIVND (reference sequence). Germline trimming cut 5 bases from V and 2 bases from J; bases unmatched to any gene: 12. CDR3 region: CASSSRADREGNQPQHF. For the CDR3, the DNA is TGTGCCAGTAGTTCAAGGGCAGACAGGGAGGGCAATCAGCCCCAGCATTTT.

This chain uses TRBV6-5 with TRBJ1-5; 9 bases are shared with TRBD1. V trimming: 4 bases; J trimming: 2 bases; junction bases outside the gene matches: 3. Per the germline V gene, CDR1 is MNHEY and CDR2 is SVGAGI. This CDR3 contains 15 residues. In DNA form, the CDR3 reads TGTGCCAGCAGTTCGCGGACAGGGGGCAATCAGCCCCAGCATTTT. Encoded protein: CASSSRTGGNQPQHF.

V gene TRBV27 combines with J gene TRBJ1-5; D gene ambiguous. From germline, CDR1 is MNHEY and CDR2 SMNVEV (reference sequence). V was shortened by 5 bases and J by 7 bases, with 12 bases between the two germline ends. The CDR3 loop spans 13 amino acids. CDR3 nucleotides: TGTGCCAGCAGTACCCAATCTCTACAGCCCCAGCATTTT. It is translated as CASSTQSLQPQHF.

The rearrangement uses TRBV7-2 and TRBJ2-1, with TRBD2 matching 7 bases. CDR3 length: 14 amino acids. The germline V gene has CDR1 SGHTA and CDR2 FQGNSA. V dropped 1 base and J dropped 5; count of bases not matched to a gene: 2. CDR3 in DNA: TGTGCCAGCAGCTTAGTTCGGGGGGACAATGAGCAGTTCTTC. Protein sequence: CASSLVRGDNEQFF. The entire variable domain, with the rest obtained from reference TRBV7-2 and TRBJ2-1, is as follows: GAGVSQSPSNKVTEKGKDVELRCDPISGHTALYWYRQSLGQGLEFLIYFQGNSAPDKSGLPSDRFSAERTGGSVSTLTIQRTQQEDSAVYLCASSLVRGDNEQFFGPGTRLTVL.